The 24 T cell receptor beta chains reported below all come from one sample, sequenced in a study of T cells after posttransplantation cyclophosphamide. Data came from immunoSEQ multiplex PCR; TCRdb stores just in-frame clones and leaves some out. This table has tens of thousands of clones, under 85% appearing once. The specimen was memory CD4+ T cells sorted from PBMCs. The receptors were gathered from a woman aged 55-70 years in good health, CMV-negative, and a related stem cell transplant donor.

This sequence joins TRBV7-2 and TRBJ2-1; a possible D gene is TRBD2 (5 bases). Germline V gene data show CDR1 as SGHTA and CDR2 as FQGNSA. The ends were cut back, 5 bases at V and 8 bases at J, with 13 bases in the middle. The CDR3 length is 13 residues. CDR3 coding DNA: TGTGCCAGCAGCCTGGATTTGCGGGATGAGCAGTTCTTC. Protein: CASSLDLRDEQFF.

Only a few counts were recorded for this clone. V usage is TRBV27 and J usage is TRBJ2-7; 8 nucleotides line up with TRBD1. The CDR3 extends over 14 amino acids. Per the germline V gene, CDR1 is MNHEY and CDR2 is SMNVEV (reference sequence). The trim removed 4 bases at V and 4 bases at J, leaving 6 bases unmatched. CDR3 bases: TGTGCCAGCAGTTACCCAGGGGGCATTTACGAGCAGTACTTC. Translation gives CASSYPGGIYEQYF.

For this clone: This same CDR3 is encoded by further DNA sequences in the sample. The chain couples TRBV9 to TRBJ2-3; D is unclear. Germline values: CDR1 SGDLS, CDR2 YYNGEE. The CDR3 totals 13 residues. V lost 0 bases to trimming and J lost 6 bases, with 8 bases between them. In nucleotides, the CDR3 is TGTGCCAGCAGCGTAGATTTAACTGATACGCAGTATTTT. Translating gives CASSVDLTDTQYF.

This clone was counted between two and nine times. The genes are TRBV27 and TRBJ1-6; the match to TRBD1 covers 8 bases. J was trimmed by 8 bases and V by 4 bases; bases with no gene match: 7. The CDR3 is 15 amino acids. Germline loops: CDR1 MNHEY, CDR2 SMNVEV (reference sequence). The CDR3 protein is CASSSGQGRDSPLHF. CDR3 bases: TGTGCCAGCAGTTCAGGACAGGGTCGAGATTCACCCCTCCACTTT.

This chain joins TRBV5-4 and TRBJ2-5; 7 nucleotides align to TRBD2. The V gene's germline CDR1 is SGHNT and CDR2 YYREEE (reference sequence). This CDR3 region has 15 residues. With V trimmed by 4 bases and J by 5 bases, 11 bases remained unmatched. CDR3 bases: TGTGCCAGCAGCCCGAAAGGACCGCGGGGGGAGACCCAGTACTTC. Protein product: CASSPKGPRGETQYF.

The J gene is TRBJ1-2, the V gene TRBV7-3; 8 bases fit TRBD1. The J segment lost 10 bases and the V segment lost 3 bases, leaving 10 bases of the junction unmatched. Per germline, CDR1 SGHTA and CDR2 FQGTGA. This CDR3 has 14 residues. The CDR3 DNA follows: TGTGCCAGCAGCTTTCAGGGGGCGCAGGTTTACTACACCTTC. It encodes CASSFQGAQVYYTF.

V usage is TRBV4-3 and J usage is TRBJ1-1, with 7 bases fitting TRBD1. The CDR3 is made up of 13 amino acids. Germline lookup yields CDR1 LGHNA and CDR2 YSLEER. V lost 4 bases, J lost 4 bases, and 3 bases stayed unmatched. The CDR3 region has the DNA TGCGCCAGCAGCCGACAGGGATCCACTGAAGCTTTCTTT. Residues: CASSRQGSTEAFF.

This clone was recorded a few times. The chain employs TRBV29-1 and TRBJ2-5; a weak D match, TRBD1 (6 bases). Per germline, CDR1 SQVTM and CDR2 ANQGSEA. The CDR3 totals 12 residues. V gave up 5 bases and J gave up 3 bases, with 10 bases separating them. The CDR3 region has the DNA TGCAGCGTTCAGTCAGGGGAAGAGACCCAGTACTTC. Its translation: CSVQSGEETQYF.

Regarding this clone: In the same sample, other DNA sequences code for this CDR3. The chain employs TRBV28 and TRBJ1-2; TRBD1 matches 11 bases. Germline trimming cut 4 bases from V and 6 bases from J; bases unmatched to any gene: 4. Germline V gene data show CDR1 as MDHEN and CDR2 as SYDVKM. The CDR3 totals 14 residues. CDR3 nucleotide sequence: TGTGCCAGCAGTTCGCCGGGACAGGGGGATGGCTACACCTTC. This sequence encodes CASSSPGQGDGYTF.

This clone was seen just once. The V and J genes are TRBV14 and TRBJ2-7, with a possible D match to TRBD1 (5 bases). The germline V gene has CDR1 SGHDN and CDR2 FVKESK. There are 11 residues in the CDR3. The V end was cut by 2 bases, the J end by 6 bases, with 5 bases between. The CDR3 here is CASSQRGEQYF. DNA for the CDR3: TGTGCCAGCAGCCAAAGGGGCGAGCAGTACTTC.

The V and J genes are TRBV14 and TRBJ2-3; TRBD2 aligns across 14 bases. Per germline, CDR1 SGHDN and CDR2 FVKESK. There are 19 residues in the CDR3. Losses at the gene ends were 4 bases for V and 2 bases for J; bases not matched to a gene: 11. CDR3 protein: CASSRLAGGPYYYTDTQYF. CDR3 sequence (DNA): TGTGCCAGCAGCCGACTAGCGGGAGGGCCCTACTATTACACAGATACGCAGTATTTT.

The chain recombines TRBV29-1 with TRBJ2-3; 8 nucleotides match TRBD2. The germline CDR1 and CDR2 sequences are SQVTM and ANQGSEA. This CDR3 has 14 residues. V gave up 5 bases and J gave up 5 bases; unmatched junction bases: 9. CDR3 sequence reads: CSVRGSGGGDTQYF. The DNA for the CDR3 is TGCAGCGTTCGAGGGAGCGGGGGCGGAGATACGCAGTATTTT.

The V gene is TRBV7-3, the J gene TRBJ2-4; 10 bases are shared with TRBD2. The V segment lost 5 bases and the J segment 5 bases; nucleotides outside the gene matches: 6. This CDR3 is built from 15 residues. In germline, CDR1 is SGHTA, CDR2 FQGTGA. CDR3: CASSTSGGVENIQYF. DNA for the CDR3: TGTGCCAGCAGCACCAGCGGGGGGGTTGAAAACATTCAGTACTTC.

V is TRBV5-5 and J is TRBJ2-7; no clear D. V dropped 3 bases and J dropped 2 bases, with 15 bases sitting between them. The germline gives CDR1 SGHKS, CDR2 YYEKEE (reference sequence). The CDR3 is 15 residues long. Here the CDR3 DNA reads TGTGCCAGCAGCTCCGCTACCTCACCGGCCTACGAGCAGTACTTC. It yields the protein CASSSATSPAYEQYF.

In this sample, this clone turned up a few times. The chain joins TRBV4-2 to TRBJ2-5; D is perhaps TRBD1 (6 bases). Germline V gene data show CDR1 as LGHNA and CDR2 as YNFKEQ. V was trimmed by 1 base and J by 2 bases, leaving 8 bases between them. The CDR3 is made up of 14 amino acids. As DNA, the CDR3 is TGTGCCAGCAGCCAAGGAGGGGGACAAGAGACCCAGTACTTC. Its protein is CASSQGGGQETQYF.

The J gene is TRBJ2-1, the V gene TRBV7-2; tentatively, D is TRBD2 (5 bases). CDR3 length: 13 residues. V was shortened by 3 bases and J by 2 bases, with 5 bases between the two germline ends. Germline assignment: CDR1 SGHTA and CDR2 FQGNSA. This CDR3 reads CASSFGAYNEQFF. In DNA form, the CDR3 reads TGTGCCAGCAGCTTCGGGGCCTACAATGAGCAGTTCTTC.

The chain uses TRBV6-5 and TRBJ2-1; 7 bases align to TRBD2. Per the germline V gene, CDR1 is MNHEY and CDR2 is SVGAGI. V was clipped by 2 bases and J by 1 base; unmatched bases: 2. The CDR3 is made up of 15 amino acids. This CDR3 reads CASSYGGGSYNEQFF. In nucleotides, the CDR3 is TGTGCCAGCAGTTACGGCGGGGGTTCCTACAATGAGCAGTTCTTC.

This clone was detected once. V gene TRBV2 combines with J gene TRBJ2-1; TRBD2 matches 14 bases. This CDR3 has 16 residues. Germline assignment: CDR1 SNHLY and CDR2 FYNNEI. The ends lost 6 bases at V and 1 base at J; junction bases unmatched: 2. CDR3: CASRTSGRGSYNEQFF. The CDR3 region has the DNA TGTGCCAGCAGGACTAGCGGGAGGGGTTCCTACAATGAGCAGTTCTTC.

The chain couples TRBV9 to TRBJ2-1; 8 bases are shared with TRBD1. V dropped 0 bases and J dropped 4; count of bases not matched to a gene: 3. This CDR3 is built from 15 residues. Germline V gene data show CDR1 as SGDLS and CDR2 as YYNGEE. CDR3: CASSVEGQAYNEQFF. CDR3 sequence (DNA): TGTGCCAGCAGCGTAGAGGGACAGGCATACAATGAGCAGTTCTTC.

The chain is built from TRBV7-9 and TRBJ1-4, with 12 bases fitting TRBD1. Germline CDR1 is SEHNR and CDR2 is FQNEAQ (reference sequence). The CDR3 has 18 residues. The ends lost 5 bases at V and 2 bases at J; junction bases unmatched: 9. CDR3 sequence reads: CASSLGTGGGTTNEKLFF. CDR3 sequence (DNA): TGTGCCAGCAGCCTTGGGACAGGGGGCGGAACTACTAATGAAAAACTGTTTTTT.

The chain is built from TRBV7-8 and TRBJ2-7; TRBD2 agrees at 8 bases. CDR3 length equals 16 residues. Trimming cost V 3 bases and J 1 base; bases outside gene matches: 8. Germline V gives CDR1 SGHVS, CDR2 FQNEAQ. CDR3 protein: CASSLRQLAESYEQYF. CDR3 DNA: TGTGCCAGCAGCTTGAGACAACTAGCGGAATCCTACGAGCAGTACTTC.

In this sample, this clone is medium-sized (0.01 to 0.1%). This sequence joins TRBV9 and TRBJ1-1, with no clear D. This CDR3 comprises 14 residues. Trimming cost V 0 bases and J 5 bases, with 11 bases left between them. In germline, CDR1 is SGDLS, CDR2 YYNGEE. The CDR3 DNA reads TGTGCCAGCAGCGTAGAATCGGCGGGGACTGAAGCTTTCTTT. It encodes CASSVESAGTEAFF.

This clone showed up just a few times. This rearrangement joins TRBV29-1 to TRBJ2-2; possible D gene TRBD2, 5 bases. V shed 3 bases and J shed 2 bases, with 10 bases lying between them. Germline-derived CDR1 and CDR2 are SQVTM and ANQGSEA. CDR3 length: 14 amino acids. The CDR3 sequence is CSVDGGLNTGELFF. The DNA of the CDR3 is TGCAGCGTTGACGGAGGACTTAACACCGGGGAGCTGTTTTTT.

The V gene is TRBV25-1, the J gene TRBJ1-2; a weak D match, TRBD1 (6 bases). This CDR3 is built from 14 residues. The V end was cut by 3 bases, the J end by 2 bases, with 10 bases between. Germline V gives CDR1 MGHDK, CDR2 SYGVNS. The CDR3 sequence is CASSEQGPNYGYTF. The DNA for the CDR3 is TGTGCCAGCAGTGAGCAGGGGCCAAACTATGGCTACACCTTC.